These 22 T cell receptor beta chains were sequenced from one sample in a study of blood T cell repertoires in COVID-19. Clones were read by immunoSEQ multiplex PCR, and TCRdb kept only the in-frame ones, dropping some. The sample carries about 140,000 clones, almost 85% recorded once. Sequenced input: peripheral blood. The receptors derive from a man aged 50 to 59 with acute or convalescent COVID-19.

This clone was detected a few times. The chain has TRBV10-3 and TRBJ2-3, with 14 bases lining up with TRBD2. Germline loops: CDR1 ENHRY, CDR2 SYGVKD. V was clipped by 4 bases and J by 0 bases; unmatched bases: 6. The CDR3 has 18 amino acids. DNA for the CDR3: TGTGCCATCAGTGCTGGACTAGCGGGGGGACCTAGCACAGATACGCAGTATTTT. It specifies CAISAGLAGGPSTDTQYF.

The CDR3 DNA is TGTGCCAGCAGCCGCAGAGGCGGTGAGCAGTTCTTC. Translation gives CASSRRGGEQFF. The chain has TRBV11-1 and TRBJ2-1; D call uncertain. This CDR3 is 12 amino acids long. Germline-derived CDR1 and CDR2 are SGHAT and FQDESV (reference sequence). V dropped 5 bases and J dropped 9 bases, with 11 bases sitting between them.

The chain links TRBV10-3 to TRBJ2-3, with 9 bases lining up with TRBD1. The CDR3 loop spans 16 amino acids. V was clipped by 4 bases and J by 0 bases; unmatched bases: 5. Looked up from germline, CDR1 is ENHRY and CDR2 is SYGVKD. This chain's CDR3 is CAISAGQGGSTDTQYF. The CDR3, as DNA: TGTGCCATCAGTGCGGGACAGGGTGGCAGCACAGATACGCAGTATTTT.

This chain uses TRBV9 with TRBJ2-3; weak D call: TRBD2 (5 bases). This CDR3 spans 16 amino acids. CDR1 and CDR2 from the germline V gene are SGDLS and YYNGEE. The V gene lost 0 bases and the J gene lost 2 bases, with 13 bases spanning the gap. CDR3 bases: TGTGCCAGCAGCGTAGCTTGGGCGGGCGTCACAGATACGCAGTATTTT. It encodes CASSVAWAGVTDTQYF.

CDR3 protein: CASSFSGTRSGYEQYF. The CDR3 coding sequence is TGTGCCAGCAGCTTTTCCGGGACTAGATCCGGTTACGAGCAGTACTTC. The chain recombines TRBV7-9 with TRBJ2-7; TRBD2 matches 8 bases. The CDR3 has 16 amino acids. Germline V lookup: CDR1 SEHNR, CDR2 FQNEAQ (reference sequence). V lost 3 bases, J lost 4 bases, and 11 bases stayed unmatched.

This clone was observed once. The V and J genes are TRBV28 and TRBJ1-1, with 10 bases fitting TRBD1. This CDR3 is 15 amino acids long. Trimming took 6 bases from V and 4 from J; bases not matched to a gene: 8. Germline V lookup: CDR1 MDHEN, CDR2 SYDVKM. The CDR3 region has the DNA TGTGCCAGCAGGGGCGGGACAGGGGATTTCACTGAAGCTTTCTTT. Protein: CASRGGTGDFTEAFF.

V usage is TRBV11-3 and J usage is TRBJ2-7; D is undetermined. V was clipped by 1 base and J by 9 bases, with 16 bases between them. CDR1 is SGHNT and CDR2 is YENEEA in the germline V gene. This CDR3 is built from 14 residues. The CDR3 DNA reads TGTGCCAGCAGCTTAGCCCTAGATTACGGTGGGCAGTACTTC. Residues: CASSLALDYGGQYF.

The V and J genes are TRBV13 and TRBJ1-6; the match to TRBD1 covers 11 bases. The CDR3 totals 20 residues. Germline V gene lookup returns CDR1 PRHDT and CDR2 FYEKMQ (reference sequence). The J segment lost 0 bases and the V segment lost 3 bases, leaving 10 bases of the junction unmatched. The CDR3 sequence is CASSLRTGGLVSSYNSPLHF. The CDR3, as DNA: TGTGCCAGCAGCTTGCGGACAGGGGGCCTTGTGAGCTCCTATAATTCACCCCTCCACTTT.

The chain joins TRBV28 to TRBJ2-1; 14 positions match TRBD2. This CDR3 comprises 16 residues. CDR1 and CDR2 (germline): MDHEN, SYDVKM. With 9 bases clipped from V and 6 bases from J, the junction kept 10 bases outside the gene matches. CDR3 region: CASKPPGLAGVNEQFF. CDR3 coding DNA: TGTGCCAGTAAACCACCGGGACTAGCGGGAGTCAATGAGCAGTTCTTC.

This chain joins TRBV7-9 and TRBJ2-7; D gene ambiguous. Germline V gene lookup returns CDR1 SEHNR and CDR2 FQNEAQ (reference sequence). This CDR3 contains 14 residues. V dropped 5 bases and J dropped 0 bases, with 11 bases sitting between them. CDR3 coding DNA: TGTGCCAGCAGCCCACACGCATCCTCCTACGAGCAGTACTTC. Translated, it gives CASSPHASSYEQYF.

Only one count was recorded for this clone. This sequence joins TRBV5-1 and TRBJ1-6; 9 bases agree with TRBD1. The CDR3 runs to 14 residues. After removal of 4 bases from V and 7 bases from J, the junction contained 3 bases not matched to a gene. Germline CDR1 is SGHRS and CDR2 is YFSETQ. The CDR3 here is CASSHGQGNSPLHF. The CDR3 DNA reads TGCGCCAGCAGCCATGGACAGGGGAATTCACCCCTCCACTTT.

The chain couples TRBV5-1 to TRBJ2-2; D gene uncertain. CDR1 SGHRS and CDR2 YFSETQ come from the germline V gene. The length of the CDR3 is 16 residues. The ends were cut back, 2 bases at V and 0 bases at J, with 11 bases in the middle. CDR3 bases: TGCGCCAGCAGCTTCCACGAGGCCTCGAACACCGGGGAGCTGTTTTTT. Translation: CASSFHEASNTGELFF.

The chain recombines TRBV9 with TRBJ1-5; 8 bases match TRBD1. J lost 3 bases, V lost 3 bases, and 8 bases had no gene match. The CDR3 runs 16 residues. Germline CDR1 and CDR2: SGDLS and YYNGEE. CDR3 amino acids: CASSAGGTGHNQPQHF. Written as DNA, the CDR3 is TGTGCCAGCAGCGCAGGAGGGACAGGACACAATCAGCCCCAGCATTTT.

V is TRBV9 and J is TRBJ1-3, with D perhaps TRBD1 (6 bases). Germline V lookup: CDR1 SGDLS, CDR2 YYNGEE. Deletions cut 2 bases from V and 0 bases from J, with 9 bases between. The CDR3 spans 15 residues. Here the CDR3 reads CASSVGGNSGNTIYF. The CDR3 DNA sequence: TGTGCCAGCAGCGTTGGGGGCAACTCTGGAAACACCATATATTTT.

The chain links TRBV6-1 to TRBJ1-5, with unresolved D. The CDR3 extends over 14 amino acids. Germline CDR1 reads MNHNS; CDR2 reads SASEGT. Between the trimmed V and J ends, which lost 2 bases and 4 bases, there was a span of 9 bases. In DNA, the CDR3 is TGTGCCAGCAGTGAACTTTACCGGAATCAGCCCCAGCATTTT. Its translation: CASSELYRNQPQHF.

The rearrangement uses TRBV13 and TRBJ2-7, with a tentative D call TRBD1 (5 bases). The CDR3 runs to 14 residues. Germline V gene lookup returns CDR1 PRHDT and CDR2 FYEKMQ (reference sequence). V lost 5 bases to trimming and J lost 2 bases, with 13 bases between them. Here the CDR3 DNA reads TGTGCCAGCAGCCAAACCCAGGGCCCCTACGAGCAGTACTTC. This codes for CASSQTQGPYEQYF.

The chain joins TRBV3-1 (or the pseudogene TRBV3-2) to TRBJ2-5; D may be TRBD1 (6 bases). The CDR3 runs 15 residues. V dropped 0 bases and J dropped 5 bases, with 13 bases sitting between them. Per the germline V gene, CDR1 is LGHDT and CDR2 is YNNKEL (reference sequence). CDR3 bases: TGTGCCAGCAGCCAAGAGGGGGCCGCGTGGGAGACCCAGTACTTC. The encoded protein is CASSQEGAAWETQYF.

This chain links TRBV6-5 with TRBJ1-1; TRBD1 matches 8 bases. CDR1 and CDR2 (germline): MNHEY, SVGAGI. The CDR3 is 15 residues long. Losses at the gene ends were 2 bases for V and 1 base for J; bases not matched to a gene: 3. CDR3 sequence: CASSYKGTGNTEAFF. DNA for the CDR3: TGTGCCAGCAGTTACAAAGGGACAGGGAACACTGAAGCTTTCTTT.

The V gene is TRBV15, the J gene TRBJ1-5; D uncertain. V lost 3 bases to trimming and J lost 0 bases, with 12 bases between them. Germline-derived CDR1 and CDR2 are LNHNV and YYDKDF (reference sequence). The CDR3 runs to 16 residues. The CDR3 DNA sequence: TGTGCCACCAGCAGTTGGGGAGATCTTAGCAATCAGCCCCAGCATTTT. Its protein is CATSSWGDLSNQPQHF.

The chain carries TRBV7-8 and TRBJ2-7; TRBD1 agrees at 8 bases. Germline V gene lookup returns CDR1 SGHVS and CDR2 FQNEAQ. The CDR3 covers 14 residues. V trimming: 5 bases; J trimming: 2 bases; junction bases outside the gene matches: 5. The chain's CDR3 is CASSRNRGTYEQYF. CDR3 sequence (DNA): TGTGCCAGCAGCCGAAACAGGGGGACCTACGAGCAGTACTTC.

V gene TRBV4-1 combines with J gene TRBJ1-5; D uncertain. The V end was cut by 0 bases, the J end by 3 bases, with 12 bases between. Germline V gene sequence: CDR1 MGHRA, CDR2 YSYEKL. CDR3 length: 16 amino acids. The DNA of the CDR3 is TGCGCCAGCAGCCAAGACGGGTTGCGGGACAATCAGCCCCAGCATTTT. Its protein product is CASSQDGLRDNQPQHF.

The V and J genes are TRBV24-1 and TRBJ2-2, with 9 bases aligning to TRBD1. J lost 5 bases, V lost 7 bases, and 7 bases had no gene match. The length of the CDR3 is 15 residues. Per the germline V gene, CDR1 is KGHDR and CDR2 is SFDVKD. CDR3 in DNA: TGTGCCACCAGCAAGGACAGGGGACAGACCGGGGAGCTGTTTTTT. This translates into CATSKDRGQTGELFF.